This is a list of T cell receptor beta chains from one sample in a study of shared clonotypes between healthy human individuals. The data were produced by immunoSEQ multiplex PCR, yet TCRdb's version contains in-frame clones alone and is incomplete. The sample yields roughly 2,300,000 clones, approximately 90% seen once. Sequenced input: naive CD4+ T cells from PBMCs. Receptors were obtained from a man aged 18-30 years in good health. Some clones in this sample may be carry-over from other donors' samples. CDR3s include the opening cysteine and the closing phenylalanine or tryptophan. Each record gives: clone size, D gene, V gene, J gene, CDR3 DNA, CDR3 protein. A D gene is named only where the DNA matches it firmly. Part of the rows lack a size; the others show once, few, many or a class for expanded clones.

-,TRBD2,TRBV5-6,TRBJ2-4,TGTGCCAGCAGCCGCCAACCGGGACTAGCGGCTGCCAAAAACATTCAGTACTTC,CASSRQPGLAAAKNIQYF
-,-,TRBV6-1,TRBJ2-7,TGTGCCAGCAGTGAGGCCCTAGGAGCCGTCGCTTACGAGCAGTACTTC,CASSEALGAVAYEQYF
-,-,TRBV18,TRBJ2-7,TGTGCCAGCTCACCACCGGGTCAAGGGGCAATTTCACCCTACGAGCAGTACTTC,CASSPPGQGAISPYEQYF
-,TRBD1,TRBV7-2,TRBJ1-2,TGTGCCAGCAGCTTAGGGTCTAGGGCAGGGGGGCGACGGTCCTATGGCTACACCTTC,CASSLGSRAGGRRSYGYTF
-,TRBD2,TRBV7-9,TRBJ2-7,TGTGCCAGCAGCTCCCTTGCTAGCGGAACCTACGAGCAGTACTTC,CASSSLASGTYEQYF
once,TRBD2,TRBV15,TRBJ2-7,TGTGCCACCAGCAGGGGGCTGGGGACTAGCGGGAGGAACGAGCAGTACTTC,CATSRGLGTSGRNEQYF
once,TRBD2,TRBV28,TRBJ2-3,TGTGCCAGCAGTTGGGGGGGACTCACAGATACGCAGTATTTT,CASSWGGLTDTQYF
once,-,TRBV5-1,TRBJ2-2,TGCGCCAGCAGCCTCCCCCAGGTGAACACCGGGGAGCTGTTTTTT,CASSLPQVNTGELFF
-,-,TRBV28,TRBJ2-7,TGTGCCAGCAGGGGCTCGGGGATAGGCTATTCTGAAGAGCAGTACTTC,CASRGSGIGYSEEQYF
-,-,TRBV5-1,TRBJ2-2,TGCGCCAGCAGCTGGAGGGTCCGCGCCGGGGAGCTGTTTTTT,CASSWRVRAGELFF